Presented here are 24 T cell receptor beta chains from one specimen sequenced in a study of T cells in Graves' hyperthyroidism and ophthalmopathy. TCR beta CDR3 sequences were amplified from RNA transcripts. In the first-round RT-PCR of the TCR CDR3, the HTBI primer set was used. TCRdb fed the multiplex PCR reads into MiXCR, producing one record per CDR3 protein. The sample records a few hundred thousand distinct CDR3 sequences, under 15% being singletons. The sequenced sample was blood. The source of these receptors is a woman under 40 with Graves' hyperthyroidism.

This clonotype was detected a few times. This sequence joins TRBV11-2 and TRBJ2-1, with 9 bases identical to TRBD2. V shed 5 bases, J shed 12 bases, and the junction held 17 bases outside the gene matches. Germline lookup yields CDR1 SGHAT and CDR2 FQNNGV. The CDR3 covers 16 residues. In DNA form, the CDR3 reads TGTGCCAGCAGCCTAGCCGGGACTAGCAGACATATGGGGCAGTTCTTC. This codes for CASSLAGTSRHMGQFF.

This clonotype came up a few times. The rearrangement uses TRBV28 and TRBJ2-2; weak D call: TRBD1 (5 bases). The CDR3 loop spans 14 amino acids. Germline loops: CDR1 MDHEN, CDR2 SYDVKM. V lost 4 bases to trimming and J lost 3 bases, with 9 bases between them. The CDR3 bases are TGTGCCAGCAGTTCCTTAGGGGACACCGGGGAGCTGTTTTTT. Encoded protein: CASSSLGDTGELFF.

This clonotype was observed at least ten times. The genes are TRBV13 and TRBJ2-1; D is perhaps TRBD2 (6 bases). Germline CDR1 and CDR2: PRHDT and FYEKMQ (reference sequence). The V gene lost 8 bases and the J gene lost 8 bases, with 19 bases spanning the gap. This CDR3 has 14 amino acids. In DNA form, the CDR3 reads TGTGCCAGCTCAAGGGTCGGGAGCTTTCATGAGCAGTTCTTC. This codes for CASSRVGSFHEQFF.

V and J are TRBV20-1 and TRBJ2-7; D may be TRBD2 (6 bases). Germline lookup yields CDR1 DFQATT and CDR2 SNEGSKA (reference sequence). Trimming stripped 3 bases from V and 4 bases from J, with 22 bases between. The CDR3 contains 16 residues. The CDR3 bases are TGCAGTGCTAGTCCTCAAACTAGCCCAAAATATTACGAGCAGTACTTC. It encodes CSASPQTSPKYYEQYF.

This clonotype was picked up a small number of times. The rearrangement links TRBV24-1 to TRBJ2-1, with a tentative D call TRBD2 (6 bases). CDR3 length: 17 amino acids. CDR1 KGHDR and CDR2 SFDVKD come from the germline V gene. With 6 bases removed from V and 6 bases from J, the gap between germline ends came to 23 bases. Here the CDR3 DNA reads TGTGCCACCAGTAACAGTCTTCCCGAAGGCGGGATCAATGAGCAGTTCTTC. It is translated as CATSNSLPEGGINEQFF.

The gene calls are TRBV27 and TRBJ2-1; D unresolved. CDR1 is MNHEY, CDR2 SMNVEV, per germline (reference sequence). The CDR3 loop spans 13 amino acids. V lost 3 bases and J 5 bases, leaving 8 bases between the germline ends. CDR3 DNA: TGTGCCAGCAGTTTTTCCCGGGACAATGAGCAGTTCTTC. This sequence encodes CASSFSRDNEQFF.

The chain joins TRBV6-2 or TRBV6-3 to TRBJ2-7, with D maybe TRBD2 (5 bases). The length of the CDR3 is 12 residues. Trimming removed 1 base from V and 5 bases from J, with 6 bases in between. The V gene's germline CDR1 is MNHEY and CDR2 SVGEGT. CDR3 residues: CASSYFGNEQYF. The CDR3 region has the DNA TGTGCCAGCAGTTACTTCGGGAACGAGCAGTACTTC.

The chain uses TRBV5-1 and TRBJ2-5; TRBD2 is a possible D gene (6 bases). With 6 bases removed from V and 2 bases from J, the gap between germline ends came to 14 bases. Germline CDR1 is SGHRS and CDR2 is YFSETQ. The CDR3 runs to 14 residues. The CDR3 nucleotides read TGCGCCAGCACCCCCCTAGGGACTCAAGAGACCCAGTACTTC. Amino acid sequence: CASTPLGTQETQYF.

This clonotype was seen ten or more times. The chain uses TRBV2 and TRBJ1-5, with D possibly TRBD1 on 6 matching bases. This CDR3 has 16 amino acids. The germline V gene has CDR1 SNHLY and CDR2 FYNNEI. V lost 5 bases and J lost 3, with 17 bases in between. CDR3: CASSSDSPDYNQPQHF. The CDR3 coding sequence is TGTGCCAGCAGTTCGGACAGCCCGGATTACAATCAGCCCCAGCATTTT.

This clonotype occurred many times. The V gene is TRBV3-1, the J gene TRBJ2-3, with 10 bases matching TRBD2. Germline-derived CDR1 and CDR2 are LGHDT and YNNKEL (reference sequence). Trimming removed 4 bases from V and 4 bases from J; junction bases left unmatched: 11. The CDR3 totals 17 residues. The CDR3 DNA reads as TGTGCCAGCAGCCGCCTATCTAGCGGGGGCCCCGCAGATACGCAGTATTTT. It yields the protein CASSRLSSGGPADTQYF.

The CDR3: CASSQEGPRGNEQYF. CDR3 coding DNA: TGTGCCAGCAGCCAAGAGGGACCCCGGGGGAACGAGCAGTACTTC. V gene TRBV3-1 combines with J gene TRBJ2-7; tentative D call: TRBD2 (6 bases). This CDR3 comprises 15 residues. CDR1 is LGHDT, CDR2 YNNKEL, per germline (reference sequence). Trimming took 0 bases from V and 5 from J, leaving 14 bases between them.

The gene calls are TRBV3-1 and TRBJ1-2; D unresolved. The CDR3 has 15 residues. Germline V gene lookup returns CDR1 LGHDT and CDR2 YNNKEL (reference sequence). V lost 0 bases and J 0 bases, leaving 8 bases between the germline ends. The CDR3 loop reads CASSQDGRANYGYTF. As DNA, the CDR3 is TGTGCCAGCAGCCAAGACGGTCGGGCTAACTATGGCTACACCTTC.

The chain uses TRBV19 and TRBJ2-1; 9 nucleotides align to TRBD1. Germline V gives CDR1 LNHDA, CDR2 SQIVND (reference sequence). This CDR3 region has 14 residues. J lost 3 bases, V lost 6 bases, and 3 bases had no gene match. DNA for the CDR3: TGTGCCAGTAGACCGGGACAGGGCTACAATGAGCAGTTCTTC. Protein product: CASRPGQGYNEQFF. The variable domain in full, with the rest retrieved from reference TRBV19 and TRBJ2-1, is DGGITQSPKYLFRKEGQNVTLSCEQNLNHDAMYWYRQDPGQGLRLIYYSQIVNDFQKGDIAEGYSVSREKKESFPLTVTSAQKNPTAFYLCASRPGQGYNEQFFGPGTRLTVL.

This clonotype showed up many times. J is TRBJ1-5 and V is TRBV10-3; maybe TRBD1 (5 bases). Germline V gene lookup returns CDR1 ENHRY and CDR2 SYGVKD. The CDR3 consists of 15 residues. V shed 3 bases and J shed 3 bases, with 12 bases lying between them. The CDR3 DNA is TGTGCCATCAGTGATGTAGGGACGGCCAATCAGCCCCAGCATTTT. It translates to CAISDVGTANQPQHF.

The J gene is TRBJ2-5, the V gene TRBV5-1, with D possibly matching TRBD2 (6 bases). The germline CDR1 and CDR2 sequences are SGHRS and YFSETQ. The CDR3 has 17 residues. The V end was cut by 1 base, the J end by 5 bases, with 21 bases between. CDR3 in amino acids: CASSLYPGSNVVETQYF. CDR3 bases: TGCGCCAGCAGCTTGTACCCCGGGAGTAATGTAGTGGAGACCCAGTACTTC. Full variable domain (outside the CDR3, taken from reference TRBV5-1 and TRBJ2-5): KAGVTQTPRYLIKTRGQQVTLSCSPISGHRSVSWYQQTPGQGLQFLFEYFSETQRNKGNFPGRFSGRQFSNSRSEMNVSTLELGDSALYLCASSLYPGSNVVETQYFGPGTRLLVL.

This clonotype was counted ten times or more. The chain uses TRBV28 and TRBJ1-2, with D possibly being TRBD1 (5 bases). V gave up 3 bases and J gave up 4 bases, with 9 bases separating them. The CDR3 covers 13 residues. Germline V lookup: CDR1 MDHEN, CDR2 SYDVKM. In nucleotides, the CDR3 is TGTGCCAGCAGTTTGACAGCTATCTATGGCTACACCTTC. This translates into CASSLTAIYGYTF.

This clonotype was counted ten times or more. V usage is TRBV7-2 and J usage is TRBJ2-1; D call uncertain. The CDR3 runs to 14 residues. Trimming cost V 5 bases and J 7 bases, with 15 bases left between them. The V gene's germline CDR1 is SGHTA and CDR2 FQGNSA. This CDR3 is CASSMSRKSNEQFF. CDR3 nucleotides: TGTGCCAGCAGCATGTCTCGAAAATCTAATGAGCAGTTCTTC.

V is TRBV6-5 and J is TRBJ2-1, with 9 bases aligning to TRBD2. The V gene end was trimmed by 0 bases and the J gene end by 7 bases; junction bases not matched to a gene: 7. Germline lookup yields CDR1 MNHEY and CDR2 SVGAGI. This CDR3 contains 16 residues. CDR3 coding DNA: TGTGCCAGCAGTTACTCGTTCGGGCTAGCGGGAAATGAGCAGTTCTTC. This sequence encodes CASSYSFGLAGNEQFF.

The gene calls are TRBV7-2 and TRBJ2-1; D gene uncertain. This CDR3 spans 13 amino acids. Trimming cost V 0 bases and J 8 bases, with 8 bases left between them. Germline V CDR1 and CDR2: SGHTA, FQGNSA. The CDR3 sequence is CASSLAFEDEQFF. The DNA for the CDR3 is TGTGCCAGCAGCTTAGCGTTTGAGGATGAGCAGTTCTTC. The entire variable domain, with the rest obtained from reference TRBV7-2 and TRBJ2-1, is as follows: GAGVSQSPSNKVTEKGKDVELRCDPISGHTALYWYRQSLGQGLEFLIYFQGNSAPDKSGLPSDRFSAERTGGSVSTLTIQRTQQEDSAVYLCASSLAFEDEQFFGPGTRLTVL.

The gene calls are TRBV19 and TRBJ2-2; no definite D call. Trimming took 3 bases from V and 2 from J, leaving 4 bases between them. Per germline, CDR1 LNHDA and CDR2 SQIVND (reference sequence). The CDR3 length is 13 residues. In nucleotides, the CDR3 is TGTGCCAGTAGTATGCACAACACCGGGGAGCTGTTTTTT. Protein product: CASSMHNTGELFF.

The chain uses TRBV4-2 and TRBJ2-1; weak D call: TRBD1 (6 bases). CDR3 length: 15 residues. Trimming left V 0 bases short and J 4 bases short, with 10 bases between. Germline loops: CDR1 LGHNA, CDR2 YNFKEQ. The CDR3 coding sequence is TGTGCCAGCAGCCAAGAGCTCAGGGGTTACAATGAGCAGTTCTTC. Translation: CASSQELRGYNEQFF.

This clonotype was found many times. The CDR3: CATSDHPGQGAQGYEQYF. The DNA of the CDR3 is TGTGCCACCAGTGACCACCCGGGACAGGGGGCCCAAGGGTACGAGCAGTACTTC. The rearrangement joins TRBV24-1 to TRBJ2-7; 12 positions agree with TRBD1. CDR1 is KGHDR and CDR2 is SFDVKD in the germline V gene. Trimming cost V 4 bases and J 4 bases; bases outside gene matches: 13. The CDR3 is 18 amino acids.

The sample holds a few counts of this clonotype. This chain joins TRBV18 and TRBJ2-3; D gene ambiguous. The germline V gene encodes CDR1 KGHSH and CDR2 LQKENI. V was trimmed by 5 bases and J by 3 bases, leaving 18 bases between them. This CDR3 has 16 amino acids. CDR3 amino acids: CASSRPMGQRTDTQYF. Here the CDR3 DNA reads TGTGCCAGCTCAAGACCAATGGGCCAGAGGACAGATACGCAGTATTTT.

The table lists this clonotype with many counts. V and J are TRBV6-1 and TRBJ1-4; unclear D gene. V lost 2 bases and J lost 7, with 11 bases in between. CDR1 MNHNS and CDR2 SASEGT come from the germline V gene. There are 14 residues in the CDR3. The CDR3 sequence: CASSESTIVEKLFF. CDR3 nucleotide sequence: TGTGCCAGCAGTGAAAGTACGATTGTTGAAAAACTGTTTTTT.